Below are 19 T cell receptor beta chains sequenced from a single sample in a study of blood T cell repertoires in COVID-19. TCRdb keeps only in-frame clones here, not all; method: immunoSEQ multiplex PCR. The sample has 300,000 to 350,000 clones, about nine tenths seen once. The sample consisted of peripheral blood. These receptor sequences come from a woman in her twenties or thirties with COVID-19, enrolled during active disease.

The J gene is TRBJ2-3, the V gene TRBV27; D remains unclear. Germline-derived CDR1 and CDR2 are MNHEY and SMNVEV (reference sequence). Trimming stripped 2 bases from V and 2 bases from J, with 8 bases between. The length of the CDR3 is 14 residues. CDR3 sequence (DNA): TGTGCCAGCAGTTTAGACGGGTACACAGATACGCAGTATTTT. This translates into CASSLDGYTDTQYF.

Written as DNA, the CDR3 is TGTGCTAGTGGTTTGGCACAGGGGGCTGGGCAGCCCCAGCATTTT. Its protein product is CASGLAQGAGQPQHF. The chain couples TRBV12-5 to TRBJ1-5; 9 nucleotides agree with TRBD1. V dropped 1 base and J dropped 7; count of bases not matched to a gene: 5. Germline CDR1 LGHNT, CDR2 FRNRAP. CDR3 size: 15 residues. The full variable domain, in which reference TRBV12-5 and TRBJ1-5 provide the parts outside the CDR3, is DARVTQTPRHKVTEMGQEVTMRCQPILGHNTVFWYRQTMMQGLELLAYFRNRAPLDDSGMPKDRFSAEMPDATLATLKIQPSEPRDSAVYFCASGLAQGAGQPQHFGDGTRLSIL.

CDR3 residues: CASSFKRDSNYGYTF. The CDR3 region has the DNA TGTGCCAGTAGCTTCAAACGGGACAGTAACTATGGCTACACCTTC. The chain links TRBV19 to TRBJ1-2, with TRBD1 matching over 7 bases. Trimming removed 6 bases from V and 1 base from J; junction bases left unmatched: 8. There are 15 residues in the CDR3. Germline lookup yields CDR1 LNHDA and CDR2 SQIVND (reference sequence). Using reference TRBV19 and TRBJ1-2 for the parts outside the CDR3, the full variable domain is DGGITQSPKYLFRKEGQNVTLSCEQNLNHDAMYWYRQDPGQGLRLIYYSQIVNDFQKGDIAEGYSVSREKKESFPLTVTSAQKNPTAFYLCASSFKRDSNYGYTFGSGTRLTVV.

The chain carries TRBV6-5 and TRBJ2-7, with 7 nucleotides matching TRBD2. The V gene end was trimmed by 3 bases and the J gene end by 3 bases; junction bases not matched to a gene: 8. The CDR3 has 15 residues. Germline V gene data show CDR1 as MNHEY and CDR2 as SVGAGI. CDR3 loop: CASSYRLAVGYEQYF. In DNA, the CDR3 is TGTGCCAGCAGTTATCGTCTAGCGGTCGGCTACGAGCAGTACTTC.

The chain joins TRBV3-1 (or the pseudogene TRBV3-2) to TRBJ2-7, with D hard to call. Trimming removed 0 bases at V and 4 bases at J, with 13 bases between. This CDR3 has 15 residues. CDR1 is LGHDT, CDR2 YNNKEL, per germline (reference sequence). For the CDR3, the DNA is TGTGCCAGCAGCCAAGATTCAGGAATACGGTACGAGCAGTACTTC. Its translation: CASSQDSGIRYEQYF.

V is TRBV6-2 or TRBV6-3 and J is TRBJ1-1; D remains ambiguous. CDR3 size: 15 residues. Trimming left V 0 bases short and J 5 bases short, with 13 bases between. Germline V lookup: CDR1 MNHEY, CDR2 SVGEGT. CDR3 amino acids: CASSYSSGVVTEAFF. CDR3 sequence (DNA): TGTGCCAGCAGTTACTCGAGCGGGGTAGTGACTGAAGCTTTCTTT.

The rearrangement uses TRBV7-8 and TRBJ2-2; 8 nucleotides line up with TRBD2. The germline V gene has CDR1 SGHVS and CDR2 FQNEAQ. CDR3 size: 16 residues. J was trimmed by 3 bases and V by 7 bases; bases with no gene match: 10. The CDR3 DNA sequence: TGTGCCAGCATCACCACGGGGGGGGCGGACACCGGGGAGCTGTTTTTT. As protein: CASITTGGADTGELFF.

The rearrangement links TRBV28 to TRBJ1-2; D unresolved. Trimming removed 4 bases from V and 0 bases from J, with 12 bases in between. CDR3 length: 15 amino acids. Looked up from germline, CDR1 is MDHEN and CDR2 is SYDVKM. CDR3 residues: CASSSPRGTNYGYTF. The CDR3 nucleotides are TGTGCCAGCAGTTCCCCGCGGGGAACTAACTATGGCTACACCTTC.

The V call is TRBV11-2, the J call TRBJ2-5; tentatively, D is TRBD2 (6 bases). The CDR3 sequence is 14 residues long. Trimming took 5 bases from V and 2 from J, leaving 12 bases between them. Germline loops: CDR1 SGHAT, CDR2 FQNNGV. The CDR3: CASSPGLRQETQYF. In DNA form, the CDR3 reads TGTGCCAGCAGCCCGGGACTCCGACAAGAGACCCAGTACTTC. Variable domain in full (rest from reference TRBV11-2 and TRBJ2-5): EAGVAQSPRYKIIEKRQSVAFWCNPISGHATLYWYQQILGQGPKLLIQFQNNGVVDDSQLPKDRFSAERLKGVDSTLKIQPAKLEDSAVYLCASSPGLRQETQYFGPGTRLLVL.

V is TRBV11-3 and J is TRBJ2-5; D might be TRBD2 (6 bases). The CDR3 is made up of 15 amino acids. Germline loops: CDR1 SGHNT, CDR2 YENEEA. V shed 3 bases and J shed 3 bases, with 14 bases lying between them. The DNA of the CDR3 is TGTGCCAGCAGCTTGCGAGTAGGCGGGGAAGAGACCCAGTACTTC. Protein: CASSLRVGGEETQYF.

The chain employs TRBV30 and TRBJ1-4; D is undetermined. The V gene lost 5 bases and the J gene lost 10 bases, with 11 bases spanning the gap. The CDR3 runs 11 residues. Germline lookup yields CDR1 GTSNPN and CDR2 SVGIG (reference sequence). CDR3 sequence reads: CAWGNGGKLFF. DNA of the CDR3: TGTGCCTGGGGAAACGGAGGAAAACTGTTTTTT.

The chain uses TRBV2 and TRBJ1-5; D is ambiguous. The germline V and J ends were trimmed by 3 bases and 5 bases, with 8 bases remaining between them. Germline V gene sequence: CDR1 SNHLY, CDR2 FYNNEI. This CDR3 is 13 amino acids long. The CDR3 nucleotides are TGTGCCAGCAGTGAGAGGTGGGATCAGCCCCAGCATTTT. Its protein product is CASSERWDQPQHF.

The chain combines TRBV6-5 with TRBJ1-2, with 7 bases fitting TRBD1. The CDR3 consists of 15 residues. CDR1 is MNHEY and CDR2 is SVGAGI in the germline V gene. V dropped 8 bases and J dropped 4; count of bases not matched to a gene: 13. In DNA, the CDR3 is TGTGCCAGCTGGCAATCCGGGACAGAACGCTATGGCTACACCTTC. As protein: CASWQSGTERYGYTF.

The genes are TRBV7-9 and TRBJ1-2, with 9 bases identical to TRBD1. Germline V gene data show CDR1 as SEHNR and CDR2 as FQNEAQ (reference sequence). Trimming cost V 5 bases and J 6 bases; bases outside gene matches: 4. The CDR3 extends over 13 amino acids. The chain's CDR3 is CASSPRTGDGYTF. The CDR3 nucleotides are TGTGCCAGCAGCCCCCGGACAGGGGATGGCTACACCTTC.

This chain connects TRBV7-6 to TRBJ2-1; TRBD1 aligns across 11 bases. Germline V lookup: CDR1 SGHVS, CDR2 FNYEAQ. This CDR3 is 17 amino acids long. V lost 0 bases to trimming and J lost 4 bases; unmatched junction nucleotides: 5. For the CDR3, the DNA is TGTGCCAGCAGCTTAGCATGGACAGGGGGCCCTTACAATGAGCAGTTCTTC. Protein sequence: CASSLAWTGGPYNEQFF. Using reference TRBV7-6 and TRBJ2-1 for the parts outside the CDR3, the full variable domain is GAGVSQSPRYKVTKRGQDVALRCDPISGHVSLYWYRQALGQGPEFLTYFNYEAQQDKSGLPNDRFSAERPEGSISTLTIQRTEQRDSAMYRCASSLAWTGGPYNEQFFGPGTRLTVL.

The V gene is TRBV5-4, the J gene TRBJ2-5; TRBD2 matches at 10 bases. Per the germline V gene, CDR1 is SGHNT and CDR2 is YYREEE (reference sequence). The CDR3 consists of 15 residues. V gave up 3 bases and J gave up 2 bases; unmatched junction bases: 4. The DNA of the CDR3 is TGTGCCAGCAGCTCGGGACTAGCGCCGCAAGAGACCCAGTACTTC. It encodes CASSSGLAPQETQYF. Full variable domain (missing parts from reference TRBV5-4 and TRBJ2-5): ETGVTQSPTHLIKTRGQQVTLRCSSQSGHNTVSWYQQALGQGPQFIFQYYREEENGRGNFPPRFSGLQFPNYSSELNVNALELDDSALYLCASSSGLAPQETQYFGPGTRLLVL.

This chain links TRBV2 with TRBJ1-2, with TRBD1 matching 9 bases. Per germline, CDR1 SNHLY and CDR2 FYNNEI. This CDR3 region has 15 residues. V trimming: 6 bases; J trimming: 2 bases; junction bases outside the gene matches: 7. CDR3 sequence: CASRARDRVNYGYTF. In nucleotides, the CDR3 is TGTGCCAGCAGAGCCAGGGACAGGGTGAACTATGGCTACACCTTC.

This chain connects TRBV6-2 or TRBV6-3 to TRBJ1-1; D unresolved. This CDR3 has 14 residues. Deletions cut 3 bases from V and 5 bases from J, with 13 bases between. Germline CDR1 reads MNHEY; CDR2 reads SVGEGT. The CDR3 bases are TGTGCCAGCAGTTATTTGGGAGTAGGGACTGAAGCTTTCTTT. Translated: CASSYLGVGTEAFF.

The J gene is TRBJ1-1, the V gene TRBV5-1; D is possibly TRBD1 (5 bases). CDR1 and CDR2 from the germline V gene are SGHRS and YFSETQ. V gave up 4 bases and J gave up 1 base, with 11 bases separating them. The CDR3 covers 14 residues. CDR3 region: CASSPDTQNTEAFF. The CDR3 DNA reads TGCGCCAGCAGCCCGGACACCCAGAACACTGAAGCTTTCTTT.